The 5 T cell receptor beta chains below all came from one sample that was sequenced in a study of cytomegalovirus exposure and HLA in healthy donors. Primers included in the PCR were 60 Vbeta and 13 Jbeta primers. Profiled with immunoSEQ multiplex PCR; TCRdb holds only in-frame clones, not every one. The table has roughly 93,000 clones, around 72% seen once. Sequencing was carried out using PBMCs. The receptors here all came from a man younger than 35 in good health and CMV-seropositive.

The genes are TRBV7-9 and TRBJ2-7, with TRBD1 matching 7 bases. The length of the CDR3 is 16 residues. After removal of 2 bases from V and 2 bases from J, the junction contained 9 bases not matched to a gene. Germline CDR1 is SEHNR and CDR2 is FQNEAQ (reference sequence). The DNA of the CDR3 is TGTGCCAGCAGCTTACTTGACAGGGAAGCCCCCTACGAGCAGTACTTC. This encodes CASSLLDREAPYEQYF.

In DNA, the CDR3 is TGTGCCAGCAGCCCATGGGACAGGGCCCACGAGCAGTACTTC. This gives the protein CASSPWDRAHEQYF. The V call is TRBV7-9, the J call TRBJ2-5, with TRBD1 identical over 9 bases. The J call may be mistaken, given a closer DNA end match to TRBJ2-7. There are 14 residues in the CDR3. The germline gives CDR1 SEHNR, CDR2 FQNEAQ (reference sequence).

The CDR3 sequence: CASRSGGSGANVLTF. The DNA of the CDR3 is TGTGCCAGCCGGTCGGGGGGCTCTGGGGCCAACGTCCTGACTTTC. This chain uses TRBV7-9 with TRBJ2-6; 7 nucleotides match TRBD2. V gave up 8 bases and J gave up 0 bases; unmatched junction bases: 4. Germline values: CDR1 SEHNR, CDR2 FQNEAQ (reference sequence). The CDR3 spans 15 residues.

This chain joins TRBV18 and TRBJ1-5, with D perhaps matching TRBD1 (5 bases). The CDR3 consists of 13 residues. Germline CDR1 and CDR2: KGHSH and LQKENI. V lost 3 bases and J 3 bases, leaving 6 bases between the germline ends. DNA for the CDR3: TGTGCCAGCTCACCGGGACTCAATCAGCCCCAGCATTTT. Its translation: CASSPGLNQPQHF.

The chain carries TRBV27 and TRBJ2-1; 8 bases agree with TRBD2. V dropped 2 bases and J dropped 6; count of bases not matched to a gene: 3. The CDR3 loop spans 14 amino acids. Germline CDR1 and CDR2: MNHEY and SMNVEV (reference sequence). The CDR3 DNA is TGTGCCAGCAGTTTAATGCTAGCGGGCAATGAGCAGTTCTTC. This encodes CASSLMLAGNEQFF.